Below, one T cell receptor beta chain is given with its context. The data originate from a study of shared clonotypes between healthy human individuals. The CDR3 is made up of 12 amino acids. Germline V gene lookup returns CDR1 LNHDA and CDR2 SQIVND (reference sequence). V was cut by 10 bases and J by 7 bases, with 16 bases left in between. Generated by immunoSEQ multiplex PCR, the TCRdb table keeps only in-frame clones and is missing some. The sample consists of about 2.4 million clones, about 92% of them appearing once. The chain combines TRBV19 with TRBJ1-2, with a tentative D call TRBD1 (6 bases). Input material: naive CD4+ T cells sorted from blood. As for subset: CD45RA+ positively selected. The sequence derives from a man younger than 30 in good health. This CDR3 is CATEGGIRGYTF. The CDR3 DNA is TGTGCCACTGAGGGGGGGATCCGTGGCTACACCTTC. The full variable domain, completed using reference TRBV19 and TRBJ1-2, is DGGITQSPKYLFRKEGQNVTLSCEQNLNHDAMYWYRQDPGQGLRLIYYSQIVNDFQKGDIAEGYSVSREKKESFPLTVTSAQKNPTAFYLCATEGGIRGYTFGSGTRLTVV.